One sample yielded the 28 T cell receptor beta chains listed below, sequenced in a study of T cells in Graves' hyperthyroidism and ophthalmopathy. TCR beta CDR3 sequences were amplified from RNA transcripts. Researchers ran a first-round RT-PCR on the TCR CDR3 using the HTBI primer set. TCRdb reprocessed the multiplex PCR reads via MiXCR and lists one record per CDR3 protein. This sample carries about 540,000 distinct CDR3 sequences, roughly 50% of them seen once, and the ten largest clones take more than 7.5%. Sequencing used peripheral blood or thyroid tissue (not recorded which). Receptor source: a woman aged 18-29 years with Graves' hyperthyroidism.

The gene calls are TRBV29-1 and TRBJ2-5, with 9 bases aligning to TRBD2. The V gene end was trimmed by 5 bases and the J gene end by 5 bases; junction bases not matched to a gene: 9. The CDR3 is 14 amino acids. Germline-derived CDR1 and CDR2 are SQVTM and ANQGSEA. As DNA, the CDR3 is TGCAGCGTTTTTCTAGCGGGACTTATGGAGACCCAGTACTTC. It yields the protein CSVFLAGLMETQYF.

Ten or more counts support this clonotype. A read error may account for a junction end that differs from germline. The chain joins TRBV6-4 to TRBJ2-2; TRBD1 agrees at 12 bases. CDR1 is MRHNA, CDR2 SNTAGT, per germline. The CDR3 totals 15 residues. CDR3 nucleotide sequence: TGTGCCAGCAGTGACGGGACAGGGGGCACCAGGGAGCTGTTTTTT. Translation gives CASSDGTGGTRELFF.

The chain has TRBV7-8 and TRBJ1-5; possible D gene TRBD1, 6 bases. This CDR3 has 15 residues. Trimming left V 2 bases short and J 3 bases short, with 11 bases between. Germline CDR1 SGHVS, CDR2 FQNEAQ. The CDR3 DNA sequence: TGTGCCAGCAGCTTACGGGGACACATCAATCAGCCCCAGCATTTT. This sequence encodes CASSLRGHINQPQHF.

The chain is built from TRBV5-1 and TRBJ2-3; no clear D gene. The germline CDR1 and CDR2 sequences are SGHRS and YFSETQ. The CDR3 is 16 amino acids. V lost 4 bases and J lost 7, with 22 bases in between. CDR3 region: CASSPVIDDPRNTQYF. CDR3 DNA: TGCGCCAGCAGCCCCGTGATCGACGACCCGAGGAATACGCAGTATTTT. Together with reference TRBV5-1 and TRBJ2-3, the CDR3 gives the full variable domain: KAGVTQTPRYLIKTRGQQVTLSCSPISGHRSVSWYQQTPGQGLQFLFEYFSETQRNKGNFPGRFSGRQFSNSRSEMNVSTLELGDSALYLCASSPVIDDPRNTQYFGPGTRLTVL.

The chain combines TRBV29-1 with TRBJ1-3; 8 nucleotides match TRBD1. The germline CDR1 and CDR2 sequences are SQVTM and ANQGSEA. Trimming cost V 6 bases and J 0 bases; bases outside gene matches: 7. CDR3 length equals 15 residues. CDR3 amino acids: CSVSSGTGSGNTIYF. The CDR3 DNA sequence: TGCAGCGTGTCTTCCGGGACAGGCTCTGGAAACACCATATATTTT.

To note about this clonotype: The junction does not match germline at one end; this may be a read error. The genes are TRBV2 and TRBJ2-7, with D hard to call. This CDR3 is built from 11 residues. CDR1 and CDR2 (germline): SNHLY, FYNNEI. CDR3 amino acids: CASRMPYEQCF. As DNA, the CDR3 is TGTGCCAGCAGGATGCCCTACGAACAGTGCTTC.

The chain is built from TRBV15 and TRBJ2-6, with no clear D. This CDR3 contains 15 residues. The germline V gene has CDR1 LNHNV and CDR2 YYDKDF (reference sequence). The germline V and J ends were trimmed by 1 base and 1 base, with 5 bases remaining between them. The CDR3 loop reads CATSRASSGANVLTF. The CDR3 DNA follows: TGTGCCACCAGCAGAGCTTCTTCTGGGGCCAACGTCCTGACTTTC.

This clonotype came up once. The V and J genes are TRBV2 and TRBJ2-6; no clear D. The CDR3 extends over 14 amino acids. The germline CDR1 and CDR2 sequences are SNHLY and FYNNEI. V was trimmed by 3 bases and J by 4 bases, leaving 7 bases between them. CDR3 sequence (DNA): TGTGCCAGCAGTGAGTTTAGGGGGGCCAACGTCCTGACTTTC. It yields the protein CASSEFRGANVLTF.

As for this clonotype: This sequence may be a read error, since a much larger clone differs from it by one base. The chain combines TRBV5-4 with TRBJ2-7, with D possibly TRBD1 on 5 matching bases. The CDR3 consists of 14 residues. Germline V CDR1 and CDR2: SGHNT, YYREEE (reference sequence). CDR3 sequence (DNA): TGTGCCGGCAGTTCTCAGGGCGAAGCCTACGAGCAGTACTTC. Its protein is CAGSSQGEAYEQYF.

The table lists this clonotype with many counts. This chain connects TRBV27 to TRBJ2-7; 7 positions match TRBD1. From germline, CDR1 is MNHEY and CDR2 SMNVEV (reference sequence). With V trimmed by 3 bases and J by 3 bases, 5 bases remained unmatched. This CDR3 is built from 14 residues. The CDR3 here is CASSLARGYYEQYF. The DNA of the CDR3 is TGTGCCAGCAGTTTGGCCAGGGGGTACTACGAGCAGTACTTC.

The CDR3 protein is CASSLLGGVYNEQFF. In nucleotides, the CDR3 is TGTGCCAGCAGCTTACTCGGGGGAGTCTACAATGAGCAGTTCTTC. The chain has TRBV11-1 and TRBJ2-1; a weak D match, TRBD2 (6 bases). CDR3 length: 15 residues. The ends were cut back, 2 bases at V and 3 bases at J, with 11 bases in the middle. Germline V gives CDR1 SGHAT, CDR2 FQDESV (reference sequence).

The V gene is TRBV20-1, the J gene TRBJ1-4, with TRBD1 matching over 7 bases. CDR1 and CDR2 from the germline V gene are DFQATT and SNEGSKA (reference sequence). The junction had 4 bases not matched to a gene; V was cut back by 6 bases and J by 6 bases. The CDR3 consists of 12 residues. As DNA, the CDR3 is TGCAGTGCGAGACAGGGTGATGAAAAACTGTTTTTT. As protein: CSARQGDEKLFF.

This clonotype has only a few counts. The V call is TRBV19, the J call TRBJ2-5, with 10 bases fitting TRBD1. Trimming cost V 4 bases and J 5 bases; bases outside gene matches: 7. Germline lookup yields CDR1 LNHDA and CDR2 SQIVND (reference sequence). The CDR3 is made up of 15 amino acids. The CDR3 region is CASSTRQGAWETQYF. The CDR3 DNA is TGTGCCAGTAGTACCCGACAGGGGGCTTGGGAGACCCAGTACTTC.

This clonotype came up many times. V usage is TRBV20-1 and J usage is TRBJ2-7, with D unresolved. The CDR3 is 15 residues long. CDR1 DFQATT and CDR2 SNEGSKA come from the germline V gene (reference sequence). V was clipped by 3 bases and J by 2 bases, with 17 bases between them. CDR3 in amino acids: CSARELYSLTYEQYF. The CDR3 region has the DNA TGCAGTGCTAGGGAACTGTACAGTCTTACCTACGAGCAGTACTTC.

This clonotype was recorded at least ten times. The rearrangement uses TRBV6-1 and TRBJ1-6; D unclear. Trimming shortened V by 5 bases and J by 5 bases, and 10 bases separated the two germline ends. This CDR3 comprises 14 residues. Per germline, CDR1 MNHNS and CDR2 SASEGT. CDR3 loop: CASSLYSDNSPLHF. The CDR3 DNA is TGTGCCAGCAGTCTTTACTCAGATAATTCACCCCTCCACTTT.

The chain employs TRBV9 and TRBJ2-5, with 7 bases fitting TRBD1. Germline assignment: CDR1 SGDLS and CDR2 YYNGEE. This CDR3 is 15 amino acids long. V was clipped by 4 bases and J by 4 bases; unmatched bases: 10. The CDR3 spells CASSIRQGDGETQYF. The CDR3 DNA sequence: TGTGCCAGCAGCATCCGACAGGGTGATGGAGAGACCCAGTACTTC.

The table lists this clonotype with many counts. V usage is TRBV12-3 or TRBV12-4 and J usage is TRBJ1-2, with 7 bases lining up with TRBD1. J gave up 8 bases and V 6 bases, and 9 bases lay outside the gene matches. The CDR3 has 13 amino acids. This chain's CDR3 is CASRAGTAQGYTF. The CDR3 region has the DNA TGTGCCAGCAGGGCCGGGACAGCACAGGGCTACACCTTC.

This clonotype was counted between two and nine times. J is TRBJ2-2 and V is TRBV3-1; D is possibly TRBD2 (6 bases). The CDR3 length is 16 residues. Germline V gene sequence: CDR1 LGHDT, CDR2 YNNKEL (reference sequence). V lost 1 base to trimming and J lost 7 bases, with 16 bases between them. For the CDR3, the DNA is TGTGCCAGCAGCCAAGGCCTACGACTAGTCCTCGGGGAGCTGTTTTTT. It encodes CASSQGLRLVLGELFF.

This clonotype was recorded at least ten times. This sequence joins TRBV2 and TRBJ1-6; D unresolved. The CDR3 sequence is 12 residues long. The V and J ends lost 8 bases and 9 bases respectively, with 11 bases between them. Germline loops: CDR1 SNHLY, CDR2 FYNNEI. CDR3 in amino acids: CASDEMSSPLHF. The CDR3 nucleotides are TGTGCCAGCGACGAGATGAGTTCACCCCTCCACTTT.

J is TRBJ2-7 and V is TRBV7-2, with 11 bases aligning to TRBD2. Losses at the gene ends were 5 bases for V and 5 bases for J; bases not matched to a gene: 5. CDR3 length equals 14 residues. CDR1 and CDR2 from the germline V gene are SGHTA and FQGNSA. CDR3 nucleotides: TGTGCCAGCAGCCGTAGCGGGAGGGGTCACGAGCAGTACTTC. The encoded protein is CASSRSGRGHEQYF.

In this sample, this clonotype turned up many times. The genes are TRBV7-9 and TRBJ1-5; a possible D gene is TRBD1 (6 bases). V lost 0 bases and J 4 bases, leaving 16 bases between the germline ends. This CDR3 is 17 amino acids long. From germline, CDR1 is SEHNR and CDR2 FQNEAQ (reference sequence). In DNA, the CDR3 is TGTGCCAGCAGCTTAGCGGCCTCGAAGGGGGGGAATCAGCCCCAGCATTTT. Protein: CASSLAASKGGNQPQHF.

The chain carries TRBV20-1 and TRBJ2-1, with TRBD2 identical over 14 bases. The J segment lost 0 bases and the V segment lost 5 bases, leaving 0 bases of the junction unmatched. From germline, CDR1 is DFQATT and CDR2 SNEGSKA (reference sequence). The CDR3 runs to 15 residues. The CDR3 region has the DNA TGCAGTGCTGGGACTAGCGGGAGCTCCTACAATGAGCAGTTCTTC. Residues: CSAGTSGSSYNEQFF.

This clonotype has a count of ten or more. The genes are TRBV5-4 and TRBJ2-7; D may correspond to TRBD1 or TRBD2 (5 bases each). The germline CDR1 and CDR2 sequences are SGHNT and YYREEE (reference sequence). The length of the CDR3 is 16 residues. Trimming stripped 0 bases from V and 3 bases from J, with 16 bases between. In DNA, the CDR3 is TGTGCCAGCAGCTTGGGAGTAGCTAGCAGGGTCTACGAGCAGTACTTC. It is translated as CASSLGVASRVYEQYF.

This clonotype was counted ten times or more. The J gene is TRBJ2-5, the V gene TRBV7-3; D is undetermined. The CDR3 loop spans 13 amino acids. The germline CDR1 and CDR2 sequences are SGHTA and FQGTGA. Deletions cut 5 bases from V and 4 bases from J, with 11 bases between. The CDR3 region is CASSASLGETQYF. In DNA, the CDR3 is TGTGCCAGCAGCGCCTCTTTGGGAGAGACCCAGTACTTC. Complete variable domain (other parts from reference TRBV7-3 and TRBJ2-5): GAGVSQTPSNKVTEKGKYVELRCDPISGHTALYWYRQSLGQGPEFLIYFQGTGAADDSGLPNDRFFAVRPEGSVSTLKIQRTERGDSAVYLCASSASLGETQYFGPGTRLLVL.

The rearrangement links TRBV20-1 to TRBJ1-6, with 7 bases lining up with TRBD1. The J segment lost 5 bases and the V segment lost 6 bases, leaving 7 bases of the junction unmatched. The length of the CDR3 is 14 residues. Germline V gene sequence: CDR1 DFQATT, CDR2 SNEGSKA (reference sequence). The CDR3, as DNA: TGCAGTGCCGCCCTCGGGACAGATAATTCACCCCTCCACTTT. This encodes CSAALGTDNSPLHF.

This clonotype was detected many times. The rearrangement links TRBV5-1 to TRBJ2-7; 10 bases line up with TRBD1. This CDR3 has 15 amino acids. Germline V gene sequence: CDR1 SGHRS, CDR2 YFSETQ. V lost 3 bases and J lost 6; bases outside the gene matches: 9. The CDR3 sequence: CASSYNVRDRGEQYF. The CDR3 DNA reads as TGCGCCAGCAGCTATAACGTCCGGGACAGGGGCGAGCAGTACTTC.

V gene TRBV29-1 combines with J gene TRBJ2-7; 7 nucleotides match TRBD1. The germline V gene has CDR1 SQVTM and CDR2 ANQGSEA. V was pared by 3 bases and J by 7 bases, with 9 bases of the junction left unmatched. The CDR3 is made up of 13 amino acids. The CDR3 coding sequence is TGCAGCGTTGAGGGGGACAGTTCGAAAGAGCAGTACTTC. Its translation is CSVEGDSSKEQYF.

This clonotype has ten or more counts. The chain combines TRBV7-2 with TRBJ2-7, with TRBD1 matching over 7 bases. CDR3 length: 15 residues. The junction had 9 bases not matched to a gene; V was cut back by 3 bases and J by 4 bases. CDR1 is SGHTA and CDR2 is FQGNSA in the germline V gene. CDR3: CASSFSAGGDYEQYF. As DNA, the CDR3 is TGTGCCAGCAGCTTCTCTGCAGGGGGAGATTACGAGCAGTACTTC.